This T cell receptor beta chain was recovered during a study of cytomegalovirus exposure and HLA in healthy donors. PCR involved 60 Vbeta and 13 Jbeta primers. Clones were read by immunoSEQ multiplex PCR, and TCRdb kept only the in-frame ones, dropping some. The sample includes 180,000 or so clones, 82% of them seen just once. V was clipped by 5 bases and J by 6 bases, with 10 bases between them. CDR3 length: 12 residues. CDR1 and CDR2 from the germline V gene are SGHTA and FQGNSA. A remark on this clone: Its antigen is not known.

Findings and caveats of the study: A highly shared variant cluster was judged a likely technical artifact. Later genetic work tied a missense DCLRE1C variant to beta-chain V and J trimming. It was only CMV serostatus that was available as immune exposure information. Roughly even sequencing depth across donors was the assumption behind the presence/absence analyses.

This sequence originates from a boy between 2 and 10 years old in good health and CMV-seronegative. Sequencing was carried out using PBMCs. V is TRBV7-2 and J is TRBJ1-2, with no clear D. The CDR3: CASSLSVHGYTF. The CDR3 DNA reads TGTGCCAGCAGCCTAAGCGTCCATGGCTACACCTTC.